The 32 T cell receptor beta chains below all came from one sample that was sequenced in a study of blood T cell repertoires in COVID-19. This table comes from immunoSEQ multiplex PCR, and its TCRdb copy is limited to in-frame clones, with some not included. The sample carries approximately 500,000 clones, 88% recorded once. Input material: PBMCs or T cells enriched from blood (not recorded which). All receptors derive from a woman aged 40 to 55 who had recovered from COVID-19.

J is TRBJ1-1 and V is TRBV11-3; a weak D match, TRBD1 (5 bases). V was shortened by 3 bases and J by 1 base, with 9 bases between the two germline ends. The germline V gene encodes CDR1 SGHNT and CDR2 YENEEA. The CDR3 is 14 residues long. CDR3 amino acids: CASSLGGTNTEAFF. The CDR3 bases are TGTGCCAGCAGCTTGGGCGGGACGAACACTGAAGCTTTCTTT.

The CDR3 spells CASSRGTSGIYEQYF. In nucleotides, the CDR3 is TGTGCCAGCAGCCGAGGGACTAGCGGTATCTACGAGCAGTACTTC. This chain joins TRBV14 and TRBJ2-7; 11 bases agree with TRBD2. The V segment lost 4 bases and the J segment 3 bases; nucleotides outside the gene matches: 5. CDR1 is SGHDN, CDR2 FVKESK, per germline. This CDR3 is built from 15 residues.

This chain links TRBV5-1 with TRBJ2-7, with 9 bases that match TRBD1. Germline loops: CDR1 SGHRS, CDR2 YFSETQ. CDR3 size: 16 residues. With V trimmed by 1 base and J by 2 bases, 7 bases remained unmatched. For the CDR3, the DNA is TGCGCCAGCAGCTTGAGGGCCCGACAGGGGGCCTACGAGCAGTACTTC. Translating gives CASSLRARQGAYEQYF.

This sequence joins TRBV9 and TRBJ2-7; TRBD2 matches 7 bases. The V segment lost 0 bases and the J segment 1 base; nucleotides outside the gene matches: 4. The CDR3 is 15 residues long. Per germline, CDR1 SGDLS and CDR2 YYNGEE. The CDR3 is CASSVDEGGSYEQYF. DNA for the CDR3: TGTGCCAGCAGCGTAGACGAGGGAGGGTCCTACGAGCAGTACTTC. The full variable domain, rest sourced from reference TRBV9 and TRBJ2-7, is DSGVTQTPKHLITATGQRVTLRCSPRSGDLSVYWYQQSLDQGLQFLIQYYNGEERAKGNILERFSAQQFPDLHSELNLSSLELGDSALYFCASSVDEGGSYEQYFGPGTRLTVT.

CDR3 in amino acids: CSARGDRAIGIYGYTF. CDR3 nucleotides: TGCAGCGCCCGGGGGGACAGGGCAATAGGGATCTATGGCTACACCTTC. The rearrangement uses TRBV29-1 and TRBJ1-2; 9 bases fit TRBD1. This CDR3 contains 16 residues. In germline, CDR1 is SQVTM, CDR2 ANQGSEA. The V segment lost 7 bases and the J segment 4 bases; nucleotides outside the gene matches: 16.

The chain carries TRBV5-6 and TRBJ1-4, with TRBD1 as a possible D gene (5 bases). CDR3 length equals 15 residues. The germline gives CDR1 SGHDT, CDR2 YYEEEE. With 0 bases removed from V and 5 bases from J, the gap between germline ends came to 11 bases. The CDR3 region is CASSLALRGNEKLFF. As DNA, the CDR3 is TGTGCCAGCAGCTTGGCTCTACGGGGGAATGAAAAACTGTTTTTT.

J is TRBJ1-5 and V is TRBV19, with TRBD1 matching 10 bases. The CDR3 extends over 18 amino acids. CDR1 LNHDA and CDR2 SQIVND come from the germline V gene (reference sequence). With 5 bases clipped from V and 2 bases from J, the junction kept 12 bases outside the gene matches. The CDR3 DNA is TGTGCCAGTAGTCCTCCGGGACAGGGGTTCGGGGGCAATCAGCCCCAGCATTTT. It specifies CASSPPGQGFGGNQPQHF.

The V gene is TRBV9, the J gene TRBJ1-1, with a weak D call TRBD1 (6 bases). Trimming took off 4 bases at V and 5 bases at J, with 21 bases between the two ends. The CDR3 has 16 residues. Germline values: CDR1 SGDLS, CDR2 YYNGEE. In DNA form, the CDR3 reads TGTGCCAGCAGCCCCTTTATGGGGGGCGGGGGGACTGAAGCTTTCTTT. This translates into CASSPFMGGGGTEAFF.

This chain links TRBV9 with TRBJ2-3; D ambiguous. This CDR3 has 16 amino acids. CDR1 is SGDLS and CDR2 is YYNGEE in the germline V gene. V was clipped by 1 base and J by 3 bases, with 15 bases between them. The CDR3 coding sequence is TGTGCCAGCAGCGTACATGGAGCCGCGATGACAGATACGCAGTATTTT. This encodes CASSVHGAAMTDTQYF. Based on the CDR3 plus reference TRBV9 and TRBJ2-3, the full variable domain is DSGVTQTPKHLITATGQRVTLRCSPRSGDLSVYWYQQSLDQGLQFLIQYYNGEERAKGNILERFSAQQFPDLHSELNLSSLELGDSALYFCASSVHGAAMTDTQYFGPGTRLTVL.

On this clone: The junction departs from germline at one end; a sequencing error may be responsible. The rearrangement joins TRBV6-1 to TRBJ1-5; no definite D call. The CDR3 extends over 18 amino acids. Germline CDR1 MNHNS, CDR2 SASEGT. The CDR3 sequence is CASSEGLRVPYSNQPQHF. For the CDR3, the DNA is TGTGCCAGCAGCGAAGGTCTCCGTGTGCCCTATAGCAATCAGCCCCAGCATTTT.

The rearrangement joins TRBV20-1 to TRBJ1-2, with a weak D call TRBD1 (5 bases). The CDR3 extends over 13 amino acids. Germline CDR1 reads DFQATT; CDR2 reads SNEGSKA (reference sequence). Trimming shortened V by 3 bases and J by 8 bases, and 16 bases separated the two germline ends. The CDR3 here is CSASYPGKEGYTF. The DNA of the CDR3 is TGCAGTGCTAGTTATCCAGGGAAAGAAGGCTACACCTTC.

The rearrangement uses TRBV4-1 and TRBJ2-3; 9 bases align to TRBD2. Germline trimming cut 1 base from V and 4 bases from J; bases unmatched to any gene: 15. This CDR3 is built from 19 residues. CDR1 MGHRA and CDR2 YSYEKL come from the germline V gene. The CDR3 region has the DNA TGCGCCAGCAGCCAAGGATCCCTAGCGGGAAGACCAGGCGCAGATACGCAGTATTTT. This codes for CASSQGSLAGRPGADTQYF.

The rearrangement uses TRBV5-4 and TRBJ1-1; 11 positions agree with TRBD1. Unmatched junction bases numbered 7, after V lost 4 bases and J lost 5 bases. This CDR3 is built from 15 residues. Germline V gene sequence: CDR1 SGHNT, CDR2 YYREEE (reference sequence). In DNA form, the CDR3 reads TGTGCCAGCAGCCCTGGACAGGGGGCAGGGACTGAAGCTTTCTTT. It specifies CASSPGQGAGTEAFF.

The chain couples TRBV23-1 to TRBJ1-1, with 8 bases identical to TRBD1. TRBV23-1 is filed as an ORF, its function uncertain. The CDR3 consists of 13 residues. V was clipped by 7 bases and J by 7 bases; unmatched bases: 8. CDR3 loop: CASNDRGGIEAFF. For the CDR3, the DNA is TGCGCCAGCAATGACAGGGGAGGGATTGAAGCTTTCTTT.

A remark on this clone: This CDR3 is also generated by other DNA sequences in the sample. J is TRBJ2-5 and V is TRBV15; no definite D call. The ends were cut back, 0 bases at V and 3 bases at J, with 8 bases in the middle. The CDR3 is 14 amino acids. Germline V CDR1 and CDR2: LNHNV, YYDKDF (reference sequence). DNA of the CDR3: TGTGCCACCAGCAGAGATCGAACAGAAGAGACCCAGTACTTC. It translates to CATSRDRTEETQYF.

V and J are TRBV7-2 and TRBJ2-3; 10 nucleotides align to TRBD2. The V and J ends lost 1 base and 4 bases, in that order; junction bases with no gene match: 5. CDR3 length equals 16 residues. Germline assignment: CDR1 SGHTA and CDR2 FQGNSA. CDR3 coding DNA: TGTGCCAGCAGCTTAGTTAGCGGGAGGAGGTCAGATACGCAGTATTTT. Translated, it gives CASSLVSGRRSDTQYF.

CDR3 loop: CASSWPHEPYNEQFF. The CDR3 DNA is TGTGCCAGCAGTTGGCCCCACGAACCTTACAATGAGCAGTTCTTC. This chain connects TRBV6-2 or TRBV6-3 to TRBJ2-1, with unresolved D. V was clipped by 4 bases and J by 4 bases, with 14 bases between them. The CDR3 is 15 residues long. Germline CDR1 reads MNHEY; CDR2 reads SVGEGT.

The rearrangement joins TRBV18 to TRBJ1-4; 8 nucleotides line up with TRBD1. The CDR3 loop spans 14 amino acids. Unmatched junction bases numbered 3, after V lost 2 bases and J lost 7 bases. CDR1 KGHSH and CDR2 LQKENI come from the germline V gene. CDR3 in DNA: TGTGCCAGCTCACCAATAACAGGGGGTGAAAAACTGTTTTTT. It yields the protein CASSPITGGEKLFF.

J is TRBJ2-7 and V is TRBV27; D unresolved. The CDR3 consists of 14 residues. Trimming took 2 bases from V and 3 from J, leaving 11 bases between them. CDR1 MNHEY and CDR2 SMNVEV come from the germline V gene (reference sequence). CDR3 bases: TGTGCCAGCAGTTTAAATGGGCAGGACTACGAGCAGTACTTC. The encoded protein is CASSLNGQDYEQYF.

V gene TRBV6-5 combines with J gene TRBJ2-7; D ambiguous. The germline V gene has CDR1 MNHEY and CDR2 SVGAGI. The CDR3 runs to 15 residues. Deletions cut 4 bases from V and 1 base from J, with 14 bases between. CDR3 nucleotide sequence: TGTGCCAGCAGTTTGTATGGCAGGTCTTCCTACGAGCAGTACTTC. Translating it yields CASSLYGRSSYEQYF.

The V and J genes are TRBV16 and TRBJ2-5; 7 bases align to TRBD1. V was pared by 2 bases and J by 2 bases, with 5 bases of the junction left unmatched. The CDR3 runs to 15 residues. Germline CDR1 KGHSY, CDR2 FQNENV. Here the CDR3 reads CASSQLRTGQETQYF. CDR3 in DNA: TGTGCCAGCAGCCAACTCAGGACAGGACAAGAGACCCAGTACTTC.

The chain joins TRBV24-1 to TRBJ1-1; 10 bases agree with TRBD1. V lost 4 bases to trimming and J lost 1 base; unmatched junction nucleotides: 5. From germline, CDR1 is KGHDR and CDR2 SFDVKD. This CDR3 is built from 16 residues. This CDR3 is CATSEGTGASNTEAFF. The CDR3 DNA reads as TGTGCCACCAGTGAGGGGACAGGGGCTTCGAACACTGAAGCTTTCTTT.

A remark on this clone: This CDR3 is also generated by other DNA sequences in the sample. This sequence joins TRBV10-2 and TRBJ1-2, with D tentatively TRBD1 (6 bases). The germline gives CDR1 WSHSY, CDR2 SAAADI. The V gene lost 2 bases and the J gene lost 5 bases, with 9 bases spanning the gap. CDR3 length: 13 residues. Here the CDR3 reads CASSESTGYGYTF. The CDR3, as DNA: TGCGCCAGCAGTGAGAGTACAGGGTATGGCTACACCTTC.

The J gene is TRBJ1-2, the V gene TRBV19; 7 bases are a match to TRBD1. The CDR3 length is 17 residues. J gave up 0 bases and V 4 bases, and 11 bases lay outside the gene matches. The germline gives CDR1 LNHDA, CDR2 SQIVND (reference sequence). The CDR3 DNA is TGTGCCAGTAGTACGCGAGGACAGGTTCTAGCTAACTATGGCTACACCTTC. Translation: CASSTRGQVLANYGYTF.

The rearrangement uses TRBV12-5 and TRBJ2-1; 13 positions match TRBD2. The trim removed 5 bases at V and 6 bases at J, leaving 7 bases unmatched. This CDR3 has 16 amino acids. CDR1 is LGHNT and CDR2 is FRNRAP in the germline V gene. The CDR3: CASGIGTSGAFNEQFF. The CDR3 nucleotides read TGTGCTAGTGGTATAGGGACTAGCGGGGCCTTCAATGAGCAGTTCTTC.

The rearrangement joins TRBV6-1 to TRBJ2-3; 9 bases are shared with TRBD2. The CDR3 is 16 residues long. V shed 2 bases, J shed 13 bases, and the junction held 16 bases outside the gene matches. Germline V gene data show CDR1 as MNHNS and CDR2 as SASEGT. The CDR3 loop is CASSERSSGTISREYF. As DNA, the CDR3 is TGTGCCAGCAGTGAAAGGTCTAGCGGGACTATCAGCCGGGAGTATTTT.

This sequence joins TRBV4-1 and TRBJ2-1; D unclear. CDR1 is MGHRA, CDR2 YSYEKL, per germline. This CDR3 has 15 residues. V was shortened by 1 base and J by 0 bases, with 7 bases between the two germline ends. This chain's CDR3 is CASSQGVSSYNEQFF. The CDR3, as DNA: TGCGCCAGCAGCCAAGGAGTTAGCTCCTACAATGAGCAGTTCTTC.

The chain uses TRBV4-3 and TRBJ2-1; D ambiguous. There are 17 residues in the CDR3. The V gene's germline CDR1 is LGHNA and CDR2 YSLEER. Trimming took 2 bases from V and 0 from J, leaving 14 bases between them. CDR3 sequence (DNA): TGCGCCAGCAGCCAAATGTCCGGCGGAATCTCCTACAATGAGCAGTTCTTC. Protein product: CASSQMSGGISYNEQFF.

This chain connects TRBV6-4 to TRBJ1-1, with D perhaps TRBD1 (6 bases). This CDR3 region has 13 residues. V dropped 5 bases and J dropped 5 bases, with 12 bases sitting between them. CDR1 is MRHNA, CDR2 SNTAGT, per germline. Written as DNA, the CDR3 is TGTGCCAGCAGTTTCACCACAGGGACTGAAGCTTTCTTT. Translation gives CASSFTTGTEAFF.

The rearrangement links TRBV6-5 to TRBJ2-1; 9 bases are a match to TRBD2. The V gene's germline CDR1 is MNHEY and CDR2 SVGAGI. The CDR3 is 14 residues long. With V trimmed by 6 bases and J by 14 bases, 14 bases remained unmatched. The CDR3 here is CASSLGLAPRIEFF. CDR3 coding DNA: TGTGCCAGCAGCTTGGGACTAGCACCACGAATTGAGTTCTTC.

The rearrangement links TRBV9 to TRBJ1-1; TRBD1 matches at 7 bases. V trimming: 4 bases; J trimming: 2 bases; junction bases outside the gene matches: 8. This CDR3 contains 15 residues. Germline CDR1 reads SGDLS; CDR2 reads YYNGEE. CDR3 in DNA: TGTGCCAGCAGCTTCCGGGACAGACAAAACACTGAAGCTTTCTTT. Translating gives CASSFRDRQNTEAFF.

The chain recombines TRBV7-2 with TRBJ1-4; a weak D match, TRBD1 (6 bases). The germline gives CDR1 SGHTA, CDR2 FQGNSA. This CDR3 is 15 amino acids long. Trimming pared 3 bases from V and 7 bases from J, leaving 15 bases between. The CDR3 here is CASSFRQANIEKLFF. DNA of the CDR3: TGTGCCAGCAGCTTTCGACAGGCCAATATTGAAAAACTGTTTTTT. Supplemented by reference TRBV7-2 and TRBJ1-4, the full variable domain reads GAGVSQSPSNKVTEKGKDVELRCDPISGHTALYWYRQSLGQGLEFLIYFQGNSAPDKSGLPSDRFSAERTGGSVSTLTIQRTQQEDSAVYLCASSFRQANIEKLFFGSGTQLSVL.